This TCR beta chain appears in the sequencing data of a study of T-cell reconstitution after alpha-beta-depleted transplantation in children. V lost 4 bases to trimming and J lost 2 bases; unmatched junction nucleotides: 5. The germline V gene encodes CDR1 SGHRS and CDR2 YFSETQ. This CDR3 is built from 14 residues. The TCRbeta library incorporated unique molecular identifiers. TCRdb fed the PCR reads into MiXCR, producing one record per CDR3 protein. Among 500,000 or so distinct CDR3 sequences listed, 32% were seen once. Sequencing was performed on PBMCs from the stem cell graft donor, taken from the stem cell graft. The receptor was isolated from a human donor who donated a stem cell graft to a child with aplastic anemia. The J gene is TRBJ1-1, the V gene TRBV5-1; 7 nucleotides align to TRBD1. The CDR3 protein is CASSAGQRNTEAFF. The CDR3 DNA is TGCGCCAGCAGCGCGGGACAGAGAAACACTGAAGCTTTCTTT.